One sample yielded the 3 T cell receptor beta chains listed below, sequenced in a study of control samples from healthy donors and cancer patients. Using immunoSEQ multiplex PCR, the repertoire was profiled, and TCRdb retains in-frame clones only, with some absent. The profile shows approximately 98,000 clones, 82% of them singletons. Sequencing was done on a sample of blood. The receptor source for this set is a man aged 18 to 29 in good health.

This chain joins TRBV11-2 and TRBJ2-5; either TRBD1 or TRBD2 may fit D (5 bases each). V lost 0 bases and J lost 4, with 12 bases in between. CDR3 size: 15 residues. Germline V lookup: CDR1 SGHAT, CDR2 FQNNGV. CDR3 nucleotide sequence: TGTGCCAGCAGCTTAGATAGAGGGGTACGAGAGACCCAGTACTTC. Its translation: CASSLDRGVRETQYF.

This chain joins TRBV5-1 and TRBJ2-1; TRBD1 matches at 9 bases. With 4 bases clipped from V and 7 bases from J, the junction kept 9 bases outside the gene matches. CDR1 and CDR2 from the germline V gene are SGHRS and YFSETQ. CDR3 length: 15 residues. CDR3 bases: TGCGCCAGCAGCATCGAGGGACAGGGATATAATGAGCAGTTCTTC. Translated, it gives CASSIEGQGYNEQFF. The full variable domain, its missing parts supplied by reference TRBV5-1 and TRBJ2-1, is KAGVTQTPRYLIKTRGQQVTLSCSPISGHRSVSWYQQTPGQGLQFLFEYFSETQRNKGNFPGRFSGRQFSNSRSEMNVSTLELGDSALYLCASSIEGQGYNEQFFGPGTRLTVL.

The chain links TRBV28 to TRBJ1-1; unclear D gene. V dropped 6 bases and J dropped 0 bases, with 8 bases sitting between them. This CDR3 contains 13 residues. Germline CDR1 MDHEN, CDR2 SYDVKM. The CDR3 DNA follows: TGTGCCAGCAGCTTTTTGGTGAACACTGAAGCTTTCTTT. Translated, it gives CASSFLVNTEAFF. Full variable domain (remainder filled in from reference TRBV28 and TRBJ1-1): DVKVTQSSRYLVKRTGEKVFLECVQDMDHENMFWYRQDPGLGLRLIYFSYDVKMKEKGDIPEGYSVSREKKERFSLILESASTNQTSMYLCASSFLVNTEAFFGQGTRLTVV.